This TCR beta chain was profiled in a study of neurological immune-mediated disorders. This clonotype showed up many times. Each CDR3 protein is one row after TCRdb ran MiXCR on the 5' RACE reads. The table lists over 60,000 distinct CDR3 sequences, 4.5% to 5.5% of them singletons. This receptor was taken from a woman between 50 and 59 years old with multiple sclerosis. Material for sequencing was PBMCs.

CDR3 amino acids: CASSLSGDSNQPQHF. CDR3 coding DNA: TGTGCCAGCAGCTTATCTGGGGATAGCAATCAGCCCCAGCATTTT. The chain carries TRBV7-9 and TRBJ1-5, with D unresolved. Germline V gene lookup returns CDR1 SEHNR and CDR2 FQNEAQ (reference sequence). The V end lost 2 bases, the J end lost 0 bases, and 8 bases lay between the germline ends. This CDR3 is 15 amino acids long.